This T cell receptor beta chain comes out of a study of control samples from healthy donors and cancer patients. The length of the CDR3 is 13 residues. V lost 1 base to trimming and J lost 5 bases, with 8 bases between them. Here immunoSEQ multiplex PCR was the method, and the copy in TCRdb shows in-frame clones only, minus some. The sample consists of around 250,000 clones, roughly 82% of them appearing once. The TCR was taken from a woman aged 55 to 70 with lung cancer. What was sequenced was PBMCs. This chain connects TRBV12-3 or TRBV12-4 to TRBJ1-2; D not resolved. The CDR3 DNA reads as TGTGCCAGCAGTTTAGGGCCAGTTTATGGCTACACCTTC. Its translation is CASSLGPVYGYTF.